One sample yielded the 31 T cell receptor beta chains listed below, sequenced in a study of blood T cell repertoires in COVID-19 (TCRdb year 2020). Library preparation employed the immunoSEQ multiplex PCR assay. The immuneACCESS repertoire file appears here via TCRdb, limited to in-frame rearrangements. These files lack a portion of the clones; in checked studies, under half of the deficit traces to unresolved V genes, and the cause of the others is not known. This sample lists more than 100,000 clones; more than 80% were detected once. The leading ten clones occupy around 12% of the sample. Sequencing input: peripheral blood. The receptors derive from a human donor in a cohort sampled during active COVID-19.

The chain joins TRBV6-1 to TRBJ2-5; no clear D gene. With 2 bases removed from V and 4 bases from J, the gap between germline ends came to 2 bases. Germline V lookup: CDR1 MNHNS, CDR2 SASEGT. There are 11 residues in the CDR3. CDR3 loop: CASSERETQYF. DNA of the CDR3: TGTGCCAGCAGTGAACGAGAGACCCAGTACTTC.

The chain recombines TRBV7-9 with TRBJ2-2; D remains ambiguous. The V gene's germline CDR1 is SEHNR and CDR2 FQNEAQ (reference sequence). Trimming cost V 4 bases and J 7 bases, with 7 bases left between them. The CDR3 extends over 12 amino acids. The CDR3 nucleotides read TGTGCCAGCAGCTCACCGGGCGGGGAGCTGTTTTTT. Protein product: CASSSPGGELFF. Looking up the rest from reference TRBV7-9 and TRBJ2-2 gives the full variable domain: DTGVSQNPRHKITKRGQNVTFRCDPISEHNRLYWYRQTLGQGPEFLTYFQNEAQLEKSRLLSDRFSAERPKGSFSTLEIQRTEQGDSAMYLCASSSPGGELFFGEGSRLTVL.

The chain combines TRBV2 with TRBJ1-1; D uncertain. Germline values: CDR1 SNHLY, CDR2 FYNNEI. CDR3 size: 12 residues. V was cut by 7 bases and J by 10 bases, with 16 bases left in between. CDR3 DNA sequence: TGTGCCAGCAATCCGGACTCGGGGAGAGCTTTCTTT. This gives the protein CASNPDSGRAFF.

CDR3: CSVVIATGGNTIYF. CDR3 DNA: TGCAGCGTTGTTATCGCAACGGGTGGAAACACCATATATTTT. V and J are TRBV29-1 and TRBJ1-3; no clear D gene. V lost 4 bases, J lost 3 bases, and 13 bases lay in between. The CDR3 is 14 amino acids. In germline, CDR1 is SQVTM, CDR2 ANQGSEA.

The CDR3 sequence is CASSQRDRGNEKLFF. The CDR3 DNA reads TGCGCCAGCAGCCAGAGGGACAGGGGGAATGAAAAACTGTTTTTT. V and J are TRBV4-3 and TRBJ1-4; 11 positions agree with TRBD1. CDR3 length: 15 residues. Germline-derived CDR1 and CDR2 are LGHNA and YSLEER. J was trimmed by 5 bases and V by 3 bases; bases with no gene match: 2.

CDR3 sequence: CASSAGFEKLFF. For the CDR3, the DNA is TGTGCCAGCAGCGCAGGGTTTGAAAAACTGTTTTTT. This rearrangement joins TRBV9 to TRBJ1-4, with D perhaps TRBD1 (5 bases). Between the trimmed V and J ends, which lost 3 bases and 7 bases, there was a span of 7 bases. The CDR3 is 12 amino acids. Germline CDR1 reads SGDLS; CDR2 reads YYNGEE.

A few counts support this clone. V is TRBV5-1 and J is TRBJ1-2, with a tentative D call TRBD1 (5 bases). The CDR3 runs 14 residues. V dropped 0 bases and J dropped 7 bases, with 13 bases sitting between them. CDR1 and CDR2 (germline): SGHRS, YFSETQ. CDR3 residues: CASSLEGVLVGYTF. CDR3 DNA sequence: TGCGCCAGCAGCTTGGAAGGGGTTCTCGTTGGCTACACCTTC.

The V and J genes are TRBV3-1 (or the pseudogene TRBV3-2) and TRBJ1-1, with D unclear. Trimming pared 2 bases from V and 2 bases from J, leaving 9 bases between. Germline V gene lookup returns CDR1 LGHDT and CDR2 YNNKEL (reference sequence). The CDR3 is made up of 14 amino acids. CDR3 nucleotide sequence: TGTGCCAGCAGCCAAAAGCAAAGAAACACTGAAGCTTTCTTT. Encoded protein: CASSQKQRNTEAFF.

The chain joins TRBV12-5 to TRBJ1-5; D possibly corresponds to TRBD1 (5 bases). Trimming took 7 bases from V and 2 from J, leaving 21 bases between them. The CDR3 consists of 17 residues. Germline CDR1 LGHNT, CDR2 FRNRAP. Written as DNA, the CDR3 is TGTGCTAGTGTCTCCCGACAGTTGGTATATCGCAATCAGCCCCAGCATTTT. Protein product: CASVSRQLVYRNQPQHF.

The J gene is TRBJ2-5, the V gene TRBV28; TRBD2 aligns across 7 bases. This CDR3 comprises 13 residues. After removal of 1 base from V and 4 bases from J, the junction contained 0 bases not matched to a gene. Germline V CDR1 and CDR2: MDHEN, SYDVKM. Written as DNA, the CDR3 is TGTGCCAGCAGTTTATCGGGGGGAGAGACCCAGTACTTC. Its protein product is CASSLSGGETQYF.

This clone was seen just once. The CDR3 region has the DNA TGCGCCAGCAGCTTGCAGGCAGGGGGTCTGGGCACTGAAGCTTTCTTT. It is translated as CASSLQAGGLGTEAFF. This chain links TRBV5-1 with TRBJ1-1; 7 positions match TRBD1. This CDR3 comprises 16 residues. Germline V gives CDR1 SGHRS, CDR2 YFSETQ. Trimming took 1 base from V and 4 from J; bases not matched to a gene: 10.

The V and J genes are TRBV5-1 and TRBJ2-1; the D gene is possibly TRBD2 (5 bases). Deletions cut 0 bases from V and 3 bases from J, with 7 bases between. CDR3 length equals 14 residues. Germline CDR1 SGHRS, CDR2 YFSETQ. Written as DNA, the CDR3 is TGCGCCAGCAGCTTGGCGGGGAACTACAATGAGCAGTTCTTC. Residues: CASSLAGNYNEQFF.

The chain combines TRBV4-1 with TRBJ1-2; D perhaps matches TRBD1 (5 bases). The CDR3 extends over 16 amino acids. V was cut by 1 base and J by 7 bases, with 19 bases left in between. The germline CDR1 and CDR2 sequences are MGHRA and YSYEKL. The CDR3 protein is CASSQVWVGEGSGYTF. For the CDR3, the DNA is TGCGCCAGCAGCCAAGTATGGGTCGGGGAGGGGTCTGGCTACACCTTC.

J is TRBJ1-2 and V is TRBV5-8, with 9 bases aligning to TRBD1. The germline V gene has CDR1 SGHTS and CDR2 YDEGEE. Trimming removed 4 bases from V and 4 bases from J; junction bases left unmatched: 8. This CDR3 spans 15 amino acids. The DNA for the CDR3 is TGTGCCAGCAGCATACAGGGGGCTCCGATCTATGGCTACACCTTC. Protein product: CASSIQGAPIYGYTF.

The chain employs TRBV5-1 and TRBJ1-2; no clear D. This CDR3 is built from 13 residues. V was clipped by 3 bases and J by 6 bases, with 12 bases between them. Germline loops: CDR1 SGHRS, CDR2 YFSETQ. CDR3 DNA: TGCGCCAGCAGCTCCGCCCTATTTGATGGCTACACCTTC. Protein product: CASSSALFDGYTF.

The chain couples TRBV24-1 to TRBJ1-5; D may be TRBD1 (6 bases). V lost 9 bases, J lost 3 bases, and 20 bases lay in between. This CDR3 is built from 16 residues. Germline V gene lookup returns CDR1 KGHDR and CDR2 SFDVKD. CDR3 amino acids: CATFHKMRDTNQPQHF. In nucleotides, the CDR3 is TGTGCCACCTTCCACAAAATGAGGGACACCAATCAGCCCCAGCATTTT.

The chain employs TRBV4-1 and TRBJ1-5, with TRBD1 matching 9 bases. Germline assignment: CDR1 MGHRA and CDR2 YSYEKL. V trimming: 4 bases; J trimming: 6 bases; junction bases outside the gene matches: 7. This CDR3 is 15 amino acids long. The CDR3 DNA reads TGCGCCAGCAGCCTTGTGGGACAGGGAAGTCAGCCCCAGCATTTT. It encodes CASSLVGQGSQPQHF.

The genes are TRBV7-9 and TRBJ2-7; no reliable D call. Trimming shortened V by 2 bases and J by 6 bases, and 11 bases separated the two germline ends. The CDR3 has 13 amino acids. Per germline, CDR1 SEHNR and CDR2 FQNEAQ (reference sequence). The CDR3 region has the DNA TGTGCCAGCAGCTTACCTATAGCACTCGAGCAGTACTTC. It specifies CASSLPIALEQYF.

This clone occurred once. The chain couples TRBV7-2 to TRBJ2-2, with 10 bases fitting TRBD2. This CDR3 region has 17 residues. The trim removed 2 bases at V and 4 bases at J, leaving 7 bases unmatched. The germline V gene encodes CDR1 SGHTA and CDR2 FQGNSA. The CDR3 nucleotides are TGTGCCAGCAGCTTAATAGCGGGGGGCTCAATCACCGGGGAGCTGTTTTTT. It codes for CASSLIAGGSITGELFF.

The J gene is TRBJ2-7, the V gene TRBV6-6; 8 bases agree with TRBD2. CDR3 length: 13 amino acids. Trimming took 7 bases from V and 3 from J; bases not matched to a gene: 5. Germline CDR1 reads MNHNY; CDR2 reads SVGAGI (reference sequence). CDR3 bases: TGTGCCAGCACGGCGGGGGGCTTCTACGAGCAGTACTTC. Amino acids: CASTAGGFYEQYF.

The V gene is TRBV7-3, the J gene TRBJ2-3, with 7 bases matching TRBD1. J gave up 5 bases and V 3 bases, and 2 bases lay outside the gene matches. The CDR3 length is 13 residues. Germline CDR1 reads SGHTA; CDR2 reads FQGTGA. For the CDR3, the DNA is TGTGCCAGCAGCTTGACAGGGCTAGATACGCAGTATTTT. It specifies CASSLTGLDTQYF. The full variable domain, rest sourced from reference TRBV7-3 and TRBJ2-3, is GAGVSQTPSNKVTEKGKYVELRCDPISGHTALYWYRQSLGQGPEFLIYFQGTGAADDSGLPNDRFFAVRPEGSVSTLKIQRTERGDSAVYLCASSLTGLDTQYFGPGTRLTVL.

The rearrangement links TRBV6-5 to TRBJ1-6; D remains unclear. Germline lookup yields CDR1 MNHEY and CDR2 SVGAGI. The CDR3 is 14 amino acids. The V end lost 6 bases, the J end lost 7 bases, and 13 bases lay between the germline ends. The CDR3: CASRSQEWNSPLHF. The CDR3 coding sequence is TGTGCCAGCAGGTCTCAGGAATGGAATTCACCCCTCCACTTT.

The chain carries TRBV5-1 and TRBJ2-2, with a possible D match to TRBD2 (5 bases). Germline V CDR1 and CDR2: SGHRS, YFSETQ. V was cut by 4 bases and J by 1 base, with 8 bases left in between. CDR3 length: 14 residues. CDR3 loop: CASSPAGNTGELFF. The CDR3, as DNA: TGCGCCAGCAGCCCGGCGGGGAACACCGGGGAGCTGTTTTTT.

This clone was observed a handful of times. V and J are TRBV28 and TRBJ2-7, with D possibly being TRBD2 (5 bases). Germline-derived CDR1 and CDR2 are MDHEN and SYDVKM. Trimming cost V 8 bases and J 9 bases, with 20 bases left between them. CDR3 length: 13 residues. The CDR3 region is CASQTSALRGQYF. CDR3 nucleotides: TGTGCCAGCCAAACATCGGCCCTACGGGGGCAGTACTTC.

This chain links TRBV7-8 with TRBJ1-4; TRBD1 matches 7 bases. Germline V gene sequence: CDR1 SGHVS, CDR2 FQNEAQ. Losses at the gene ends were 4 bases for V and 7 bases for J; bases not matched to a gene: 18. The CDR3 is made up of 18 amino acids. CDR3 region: CASSYYRDSLARGEKLFF. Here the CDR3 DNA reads TGTGCCAGCAGCTATTACCGGGACAGCCTCGCTCGGGGTGAAAAACTGTTTTTT.

For the CDR3, the DNA is TGTGCCAGCAGTTTATCGTTTCGTGCGGGAGTAAGGACTAATGAAAAACTGTTTTTT. It codes for CASSLSFRAGVRTNEKLFF. V is TRBV27 and J is TRBJ1-4, with unresolved D. CDR3 length: 19 residues. Trimming left V 0 bases short and J 2 bases short, with 19 bases between. The germline V gene encodes CDR1 MNHEY and CDR2 SMNVEV (reference sequence).

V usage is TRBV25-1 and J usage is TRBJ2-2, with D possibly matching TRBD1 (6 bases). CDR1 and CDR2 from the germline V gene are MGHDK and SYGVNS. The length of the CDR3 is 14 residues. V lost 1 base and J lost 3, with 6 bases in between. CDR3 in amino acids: CASSESGDTGELFF. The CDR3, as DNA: TGTGCCAGCAGTGAATCAGGGGACACCGGGGAGCTGTTTTTT.

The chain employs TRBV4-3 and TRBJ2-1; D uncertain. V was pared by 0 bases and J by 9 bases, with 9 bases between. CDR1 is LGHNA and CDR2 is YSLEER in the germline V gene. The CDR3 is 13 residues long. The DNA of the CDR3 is TGCGCCAGCAGCCAAGATCAGTATGTTGAGCAGTTCTTC. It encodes CASSQDQYVEQFF.

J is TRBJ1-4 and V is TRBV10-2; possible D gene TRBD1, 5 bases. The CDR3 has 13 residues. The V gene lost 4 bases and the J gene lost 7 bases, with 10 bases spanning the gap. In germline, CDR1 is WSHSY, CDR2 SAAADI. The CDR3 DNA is TGCGCCAGCAGTGGCGGGGGTGGTGAAAAACTGTTTTTT. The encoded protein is CASSGGGGEKLFF.

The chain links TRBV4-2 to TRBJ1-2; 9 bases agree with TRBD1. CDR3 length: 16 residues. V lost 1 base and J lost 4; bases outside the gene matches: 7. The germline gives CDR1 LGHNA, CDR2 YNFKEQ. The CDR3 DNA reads TGTGCCAGCAGCCAAGGAACAGGGGGCGGTCTCTATGGCTACACCTTC. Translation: CASSQGTGGGLYGYTF.

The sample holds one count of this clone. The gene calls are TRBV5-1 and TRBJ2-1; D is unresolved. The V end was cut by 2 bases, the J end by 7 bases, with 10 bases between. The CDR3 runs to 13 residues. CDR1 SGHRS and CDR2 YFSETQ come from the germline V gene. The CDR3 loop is CASSLLSGNEQFF. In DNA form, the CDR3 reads TGCGCCAGCAGCTTACTTTCCGGTAATGAGCAGTTCTTC.